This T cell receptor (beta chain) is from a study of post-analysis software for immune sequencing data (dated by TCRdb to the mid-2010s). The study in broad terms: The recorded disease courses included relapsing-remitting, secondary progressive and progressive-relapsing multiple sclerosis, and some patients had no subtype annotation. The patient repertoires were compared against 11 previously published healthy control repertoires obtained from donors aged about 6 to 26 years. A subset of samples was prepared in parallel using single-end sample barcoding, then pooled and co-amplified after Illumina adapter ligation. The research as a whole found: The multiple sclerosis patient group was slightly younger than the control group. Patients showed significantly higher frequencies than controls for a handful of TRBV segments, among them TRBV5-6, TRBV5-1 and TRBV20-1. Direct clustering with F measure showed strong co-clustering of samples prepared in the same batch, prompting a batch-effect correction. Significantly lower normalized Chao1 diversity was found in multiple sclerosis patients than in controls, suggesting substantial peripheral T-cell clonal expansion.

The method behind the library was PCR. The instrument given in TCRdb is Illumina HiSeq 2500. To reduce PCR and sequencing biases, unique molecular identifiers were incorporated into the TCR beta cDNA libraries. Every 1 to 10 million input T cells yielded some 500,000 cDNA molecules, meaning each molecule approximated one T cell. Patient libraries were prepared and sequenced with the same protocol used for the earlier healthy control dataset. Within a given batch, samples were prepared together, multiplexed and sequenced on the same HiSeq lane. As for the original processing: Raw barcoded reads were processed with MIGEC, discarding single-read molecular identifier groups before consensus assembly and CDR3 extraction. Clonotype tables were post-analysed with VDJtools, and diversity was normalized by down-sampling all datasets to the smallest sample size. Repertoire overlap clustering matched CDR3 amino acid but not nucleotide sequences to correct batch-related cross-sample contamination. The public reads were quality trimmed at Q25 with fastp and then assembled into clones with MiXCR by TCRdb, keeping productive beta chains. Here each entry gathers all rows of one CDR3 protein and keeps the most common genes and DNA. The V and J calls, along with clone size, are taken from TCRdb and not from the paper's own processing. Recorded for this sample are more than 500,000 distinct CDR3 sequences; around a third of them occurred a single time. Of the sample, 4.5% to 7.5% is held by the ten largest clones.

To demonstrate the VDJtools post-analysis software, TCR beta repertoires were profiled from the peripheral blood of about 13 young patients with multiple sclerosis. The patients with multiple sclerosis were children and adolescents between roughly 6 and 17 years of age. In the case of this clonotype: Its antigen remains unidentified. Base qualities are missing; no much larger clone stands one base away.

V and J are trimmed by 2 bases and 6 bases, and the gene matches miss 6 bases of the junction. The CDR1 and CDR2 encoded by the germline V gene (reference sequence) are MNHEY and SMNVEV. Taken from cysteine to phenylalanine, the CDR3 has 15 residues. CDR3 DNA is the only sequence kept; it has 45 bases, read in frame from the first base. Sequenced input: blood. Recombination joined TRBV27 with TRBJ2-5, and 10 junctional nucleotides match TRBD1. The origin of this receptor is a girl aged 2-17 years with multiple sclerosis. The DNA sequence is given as TGTGCCAGCAGTTTAGGGGGACAGGGGAGGAAGACCCAGTACTTC. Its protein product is CASSLGGQGRKTQYF.